This is a list of T cell receptor beta chains from one sample in a study of T cells after yellow fever vaccination. TCRdb reanalysed the 5' RACE reads using MiXCR and keeps one entry per CDR3 protein. The repertoire holds 200,000 to 300,000 distinct CDR3 sequences, under 15% seen once, with 0.4% to 0.65% in the top ten. The sequences come from CD4+ T cells sorted from PBMCs, collected 45 days after the yellow fever booster vaccination. The origin of the receptors is a man aged 25-45 years who received the YFV17D yellow fever vaccine. Both conserved end residues are part of each CDR3.

J,V,length,CDR3
TRBJ2-3,TRBV27,16,CASRGIAGSSTDTQYF
TRBJ2-2,TRBV7-2,15,CASSLVSGRHGELFF
TRBJ2-7,TRBV6-4,12,CARPRPNYEQYF
TRBJ2-7,TRBV12-3/TRBV12-4,15,CASSFVAGSRHEQYF
TRBJ2-7,TRBV7-2,13,CASSLFSGVEQYF
TRBJ1-2,TRBV12-3/TRBV12-4,13,CASSLGDIYGYTF
TRBJ2-1,TRBV3-1,14,CASSQGSMGTEQFF
TRBJ2-7,TRBV5-5,15,CASSNLQGAGYEQYF
TRBJ2-5,TRBV6-2/TRBV6-3,11,CASSYVETQYF
TRBJ2-3,TRBV7-2,15,CASSLGLAGIDTQYF